These 18 T cell receptor beta chains came from one sample sequenced in a study of T cell responses to AZD1222 COVID-19 vaccine. Profiling relied on immunoSEQ multiplex PCR, and the TCRdb table lists in-frame clones only, not all of them. The sample lists about 180,000 clones; approximately 94% were seen once. Specimen: peripheral blood, collected on day 0 of AZD1222 vaccination. Source of these receptors: an adult in good health.

V and J are TRBV4-1 and TRBJ2-6, with TRBD1 matching 12 bases. This CDR3 region has 19 residues. Germline V lookup: CDR1 MGHRA, CDR2 YSYEKL. Trimming removed 1 base from V and 2 bases from J; junction bases left unmatched: 6. In DNA form, the CDR3 reads TGCGCCAGCAGCCAAGTATCTGGGACAGGGGGCGCTGGGGCCAACGTCCTGACTTTC. Protein product: CASSQVSGTGGAGANVLTF.

This chain uses TRBV5-4 with TRBJ2-7, with D unclear. The germline V gene has CDR1 SGHNT and CDR2 YYREEE (reference sequence). Trimming shortened V by 1 base and J by 5 bases, and 16 bases separated the two germline ends. The CDR3 consists of 15 residues. CDR3 sequence reads: CASSLRLGEANEQYF. The CDR3 nucleotides read TGTGCCAGCAGCTTGAGGCTGGGCGAAGCTAACGAGCAGTACTTC.

This sequence joins TRBV6-1 and TRBJ1-5, with 10 bases lining up with TRBD1. Germline V gives CDR1 MNHNS, CDR2 SASEGT. This CDR3 spans 16 amino acids. The V segment lost 3 bases and the J segment 0 bases; nucleotides outside the gene matches: 2. For the CDR3, the DNA is TGTGCCAGCAGTGACCGGGACAGGGGTAGCAATCAGCCCCAGCATTTT. Residues: CASSDRDRGSNQPQHF.

The rearrangement links TRBV5-4 to TRBJ1-2, with 8 bases fitting TRBD1. The CDR3 runs 15 residues. V lost 4 bases to trimming and J lost 4 bases; unmatched junction nucleotides: 9. CDR1 SGHNT and CDR2 YYREEE come from the germline V gene (reference sequence). CDR3 region: CASSADRGTAYGYTF. CDR3 nucleotide sequence: TGTGCCAGCAGCGCTGACAGGGGTACGGCCTATGGCTACACCTTC.

This clone was seen only once. Other DNA sequences in the sample encode the same CDR3. The chain combines TRBV6-5 with TRBJ2-7, with no clear D. The germline V gene has CDR1 MNHEY and CDR2 SVGAGI. The V end lost 4 bases, the J end lost 3 bases, and 4 bases lay between the germline ends. There are 11 residues in the CDR3. The CDR3 DNA reads as TGTGCCAGCAGTTCTCTCTACGAGCAGTACTTC. This gives the protein CASSSLYEQYF.

The chain combines TRBV12-3 or TRBV12-4 with TRBJ2-1, with D perhaps TRBD2 (6 bases). This CDR3 spans 13 amino acids. Trimming stripped 8 bases from V and 12 bases from J, with 20 bases between. The CDR3 is CASAPGRLGGQFF. CDR3 in DNA: TGTGCCAGCGCGCCGGGGAGGTTGGGTGGGCAGTTCTTC.

This rearrangement joins TRBV10-3 to TRBJ2-3; possibly TRBD2 for D (5 bases). Trimming stripped 6 bases from V and 1 base from J, with 5 bases between. The germline CDR1 and CDR2 sequences are ENHRY and SYGVKD. The length of the CDR3 is 12 residues. The CDR3 loop is CAIRGGTDTQYF. In DNA, the CDR3 is TGTGCCATCAGGGGAGGCACAGATACGCAGTATTTT.

This chain joins TRBV15 and TRBJ1-3; D gene ambiguous. V gave up 0 bases and J gave up 0 bases, with 9 bases separating them. This CDR3 has 16 residues. Germline assignment: CDR1 LNHNV and CDR2 YYDKDF (reference sequence). CDR3 amino acids: CATSRDRVNSGNTIYF. The CDR3 DNA is TGTGCCACCAGCAGAGATCGGGTGAACTCTGGAAACACCATATATTTT. Using reference TRBV15 and TRBJ1-3 for the parts outside the CDR3, the full variable domain is DAMVIQNPRYQVTQFGKPVTLSCSQTLNHNVMYWYQQKSSQAPKLLFHYYDKDFNNEADTPDNFQSRRPNTSFCFLDIRSPGLGDTAMYLCATSRDRVNSGNTIYFGEGSWLTVV.

The chain's CDR3 is CATANGFYNTEAFF. In nucleotides, the CDR3 is TGTGCCACCGCAAACGGATTTTACAACACTGAAGCTTTCTTT. This chain connects TRBV15 to TRBJ1-1; D call uncertain. CDR1 is LNHNV, CDR2 YYDKDF, per germline (reference sequence). The CDR3 runs 14 residues. Trimming removed 8 bases from V and 2 bases from J, with 15 bases in between.

The V and J genes are TRBV5-5 and TRBJ1-2; D uncertain. Trimming pared 4 bases from V and 3 bases from J, leaving 10 bases between. The CDR3 loop spans 13 amino acids. Germline V gene lookup returns CDR1 SGHKS and CDR2 YYEKEE (reference sequence). The CDR3 region has the DNA TGTGCCAGCAGCCAAACGGGTTACTATGGCTACACCTTC. It is translated as CASSQTGYYGYTF. Complete variable domain (other parts from reference TRBV5-5 and TRBJ1-2): DAGVTQSPTHLIKTRGQQVTLRCSPISGHKSVSWYQQVLGQGPQFIFQYYEKEERGRGNFPDRFSARQFPNYSSELNVNALLLGDSALYLCASSQTGYYGYTFGSGTRLTVV.

The J gene is TRBJ1-2, the V gene TRBV6-5; tentative D call: TRBD1 (5 bases). Between the trimmed V and J ends, which lost 0 bases and 7 bases, there was a span of 9 bases. CDR3 length: 13 residues. Germline V gene data show CDR1 as MNHEY and CDR2 as SVGAGI. CDR3 sequence (DNA): TGTGCCAGCAGTTACTCTCAGGGATCTGGCTACACCTTC. Protein: CASSYSQGSGYTF.

The chain couples TRBV15 to TRBJ1-1; the D gene is possibly TRBD1 (5 bases). This CDR3 is built from 14 residues. Germline assignment: CDR1 LNHNV and CDR2 YYDKDF (reference sequence). Trimming removed 3 bases from V and 8 bases from J, with 16 bases in between. CDR3 sequence (DNA): TGTGCCACCAGCAGCGCCCGGGGGGGATTGGAAGCTTTCTTT. As protein: CATSSARGGLEAFF.

The chain couples TRBV20-1 to TRBJ1-3; no clear D. In germline, CDR1 is DFQATT, CDR2 SNEGSKA (reference sequence). V lost 5 bases and J lost 0, with 2 bases in between. CDR3 length equals 11 residues. CDR3 residues: CSAYSGNTIYF. CDR3 sequence (DNA): TGCAGTGCTTACTCTGGAAACACCATATATTTT.

This sequence joins TRBV6-5 and TRBJ1-5; D is ambiguous. Trimming stripped 2 bases from V and 6 bases from J, with 8 bases between. The CDR3 spans 13 residues. In germline, CDR1 is MNHEY, CDR2 SVGAGI. The DNA of the CDR3 is TGTGCCAGCAGTTACCTGATTGTTCAGCCCCAGCATTTT. It encodes CASSYLIVQPQHF.

The chain combines TRBV7-9 with TRBJ1-1; 7 positions agree with TRBD1. The ends lost 8 bases at V and 1 base at J; junction bases unmatched: 1. There are 12 residues in the CDR3. CDR1 is SEHNR, CDR2 FQNEAQ, per germline (reference sequence). The CDR3 here is CASRDRNTEAFF. The CDR3 DNA reads TGTGCCAGCCGGGACAGGAACACTGAAGCTTTCTTT.

The chain employs TRBV10-2 and TRBJ1-1; weak D call: TRBD1 (5 bases). The CDR3 is made up of 13 amino acids. Germline V lookup: CDR1 WSHSY, CDR2 SAAADI. Trimming took off 10 bases at V and 3 bases at J, with 15 bases between the two ends. The CDR3 region is CATVRQNYTEAFF. CDR3 in DNA: TGCGCCACCGTACGACAGAATTACACTGAAGCTTTCTTT.

The chain has TRBV25-1 and TRBJ2-7; the D gene is possibly TRBD1 (7 bases). V gave up 3 bases and J gave up 2 bases, with 11 bases separating them. This CDR3 is 14 amino acids long. Germline-derived CDR1 and CDR2 are MGHDK and SYGVNS. CDR3: CASSDQGEAYEQYF. CDR3 nucleotides: TGTGCCAGCAGTGATCAGGGGGAGGCCTACGAGCAGTACTTC.

The chain links TRBV25-1 to TRBJ1-1; TRBD1 aligns across 7 bases. The J segment lost 8 bases and the V segment lost 6 bases, leaving 6 bases of the junction unmatched. CDR3 length equals 12 residues. Germline values: CDR1 MGHDK, CDR2 SYGVNS. DNA for the CDR3: TGTGCCAGCAGCAGTCCGGACAGGGAAGCTTTCTTT. Protein product: CASSSPDREAFF.